This T cell receptor beta chain was identified during a study of blood T cell repertoires in COVID-19. Authors' processing steps: Quantification of nucleated cells was approximated via reference gene primer amplification. Generated by immunoSEQ multiplex PCR, the TCRdb table keeps only in-frame clones and is missing some. That table is the source of V, J and clone size, and D and trimming were worked out from the DNA. In the table there are a few hundred thousand clones, roughly 86% of which are singletons. The V and J ends lost 6 bases and 2 bases, in that order; junction bases with no gene match: 8. Germline V gives CDR1 MDHEN, CDR2 SYDVKM. The CDR3 covers 15 residues.

Sequencing was carried out using peripheral blood. V gene TRBV28 combines with J gene TRBJ2-3, with TRBD2 matching over 7 bases. This sequence originates from a human donor in a cohort sampled during active COVID-19. In DNA form, the CDR3 reads TGTGCCAGCAGCATTCTAGCGGAGAACACAGATACGCAGTATTTT. This sequence encodes CASSILAENTDTQYF.